One TCR beta chain is described in this entry. Hyperthyroidism had been newly diagnosed in patients aged 18 to 65, and its duration was under 2 months. The data derive from a study of T cells in Graves' hyperthyroidism and ophthalmopathy. TCR beta CDR3 sequences were amplified from RNA transcripts. With the HTBI primer set, the TCR CDR3 went through a first round of RT-PCR. TCRdb ran MiXCR on the multiplex PCR reads and lists one entry per CDR3 protein. The sample carries approximately 330,000 distinct CDR3 sequences, roughly 18% recorded once. The CDR3 covers 15 residues. Germline lookup yields CDR1 SGHDN and CDR2 FVKESK. V lost 0 bases to trimming and J lost 8 bases, with 13 bases between them.

Sequencing was performed on blood. The sequence was collected from a woman in her fifties or sixties with Graves' hyperthyroidism. This sequence joins TRBV14 and TRBJ1-4; D possibly corresponds to TRBD1 (6 bases). The CDR3 nucleotides are TGTGCCAGCAGCCAAGATCCCGGGACACAGGAAAAACTGTTTTTT. Protein product: CASSQDPGTQEKLFF.